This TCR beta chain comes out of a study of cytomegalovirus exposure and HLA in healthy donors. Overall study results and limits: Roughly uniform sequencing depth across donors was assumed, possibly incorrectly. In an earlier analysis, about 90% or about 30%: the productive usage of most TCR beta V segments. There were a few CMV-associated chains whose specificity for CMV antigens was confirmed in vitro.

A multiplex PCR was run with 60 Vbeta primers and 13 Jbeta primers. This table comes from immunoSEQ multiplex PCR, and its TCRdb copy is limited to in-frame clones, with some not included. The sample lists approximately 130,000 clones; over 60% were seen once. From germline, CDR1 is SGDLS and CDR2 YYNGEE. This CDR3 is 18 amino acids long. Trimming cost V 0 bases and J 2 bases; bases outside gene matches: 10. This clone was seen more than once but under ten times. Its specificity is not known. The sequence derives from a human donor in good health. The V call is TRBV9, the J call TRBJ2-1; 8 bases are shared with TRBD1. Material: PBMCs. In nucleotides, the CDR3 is TGTGCCAGCAGCGTAGCTAGTCCAGGGGGCCCCCCCTACAATGAGCAGTTCTTC. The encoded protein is CASSVASPGGPPYNEQFF. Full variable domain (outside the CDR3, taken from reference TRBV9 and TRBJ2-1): DSGVTQTPKHLITATGQRVTLRCSPRSGDLSVYWYQQSLDQGLQFLIQYYNGEERAKGNILERFSAQQFPDLHSELNLSSLELGDSALYFCASSVASPGGPPYNEQFFGPGTRLTVL.